This T cell receptor (beta chain) was sequenced during a study of blood T cell repertoires in COVID-19. With 5 bases removed from V and 5 bases from J, the gap between germline ends came to 12 bases. The V gene's germline CDR1 is MNHEY and CDR2 SVGAGI. The CDR3 contains 13 residues. Recruited during active infection, patients (from Seattle) were subsequently followed longitudinally. TCRdb's copy holds only in-frame clones and misses some; the assay was immunoSEQ multiplex PCR. The sample consists of around 310,000 clones, 90% of them appearing once. The specimen sequenced was peripheral blood. This chain joins TRBV6-5 and TRBJ2-5, with a tentative D call TRBD2 (6 bases). This clonotype was sampled from a woman aged 40-49 years with COVID-19, enrolled during active disease. The CDR3 sequence is CASSISGWETQYF. In DNA form, the CDR3 reads TGTGCCAGCAGTATTAGCGGATGGGAGACCCAGTACTTC.